Shown below are 14 T cell receptor beta chains from a single sample sequenced in a study of identical twins. From the 5' RACE reads, TCRdb called clonotypes with MiXCR, one entry per CDR3 protein. The data contain about 460,000 distinct CDR3 sequences, more than 13% of them singletons. These data were also reused for a study on yellow fever vaccine responses in identical twins.

The sample taken for sequencing was CD4+ T cells sorted from blood. The receptors come from a woman aged 18-29 years in good health.

V and J are TRBV20-1 and TRBJ2-5; maybe TRBD1 (5 bases). Germline V gene sequence: CDR1 DFQATT, CDR2 SNEGSKA (reference sequence). V shed 6 bases and J shed 2 bases, with 16 bases lying between them. The CDR3 sequence is 14 residues long. DNA of the CDR3: TGCAGTGCCCCCACCCCGACAGTTCAAGAGACCCAGTACTTC. Protein sequence: CSAPTPTVQETQYF.

This clonotype was counted a few times. The chain links TRBV5-1 to TRBJ2-5, with TRBD1 matching over 7 bases. The ends lost 5 bases at V and 2 bases at J; junction bases unmatched: 9. Germline CDR1 SGHRS, CDR2 YFSETQ. The CDR3 totals 15 residues. The CDR3 DNA sequence: TGCGCCAGCAGGGCCAGGGGACAGATACAAGAGACCCAGTACTTC. It encodes CASRARGQIQETQYF.

The rearrangement links TRBV7-9 to TRBJ2-7, with 7 bases lining up with TRBD1. V lost 6 bases, J lost 5 bases, and 10 bases stayed unmatched. The CDR3 spans 14 residues. The germline CDR1 and CDR2 sequences are SEHNR and FQNEAQ (reference sequence). In DNA, the CDR3 is TGTGCCAGCAGTCCGGGACAGTCTTCTAACGAGCAGTACTTC. It encodes CASSPGQSSNEQYF.

The table lists this clonotype with a count of one. For the CDR3, the DNA is TGTGCCAGCAGCTTAGCGCTAGATCAGCCCCAGCATTTT. Protein: CASSLALDQPQHF. The rearrangement links TRBV7-8 to TRBJ1-5; D not certain. The CDR3 sequence is 13 residues long. Trimming left V 0 bases short and J 5 bases short, with 5 bases between. CDR1 and CDR2 (germline): SGHVS, FQNEAQ.

This clonotype was seen more than once but under ten times. The V gene is TRBV2, the J gene TRBJ2-1, with 7 bases aligning to TRBD2. The length of the CDR3 is 14 residues. V was clipped by 4 bases and J by 6 bases; unmatched bases: 6. Germline CDR1 SNHLY, CDR2 FYNNEI. The CDR3 DNA sequence: TGTGCCAGCAGTGCCCGTACGGGGGGCAATGAGCAGTTCTTC. Its translation is CASSARTGGNEQFF.

The chain carries TRBV12-3 or TRBV12-4 and TRBJ2-4; TRBD1 might be the D (6 bases). The CDR3 length is 15 residues. Trimming cost V 1 base and J 1 base, with 8 bases left between them. CDR3 coding DNA: TGTGCCAGCAGTTTAGTGAGGGGGGCCAAAAACATTCAGTACTTC. Amino acids: CASSLVRGAKNIQYF.

This clonotype has just a few counts. The J gene is TRBJ2-1, the V gene TRBV5-1; 7 bases align to TRBD2. This CDR3 is 15 amino acids long. Germline V gene data show CDR1 as SGHRS and CDR2 as YFSETQ. With V trimmed by 4 bases and J by 7 bases, 11 bases remained unmatched. As DNA, the CDR3 is TGCGCCAGCAGCAGTGCGGGAGTTCTACCGAATGAGCAGTTCTTC. Encoded protein: CASSSAGVLPNEQFF.

This rearrangement joins TRBV5-1 to TRBJ2-3; 7 positions agree with TRBD2. Trimming removed 1 base from V and 0 bases from J; junction bases left unmatched: 5. Germline CDR1 and CDR2: SGHRS and YFSETQ. This CDR3 is built from 16 residues. CDR3 loop: CASSLSGDLSTDTQYF. Written as DNA, the CDR3 is TGCGCCAGCAGCTTGAGCGGGGACCTTAGCACAGATACGCAGTATTTT.

This clonotype was counted between two and nine times. The rearrangement uses TRBV7-2 and TRBJ2-3; the match to TRBD1 covers 10 bases. CDR1 and CDR2 (germline): SGHTA, FQGNSA. The CDR3 has 14 amino acids. V trimming: 6 bases; J trimming: 4 bases; junction bases outside the gene matches: 4. In DNA form, the CDR3 reads TGTGCCAGCAGTGGGACAGGGGTGGCAGATACGCAGTATTTT. Protein sequence: CASSGTGVADTQYF. Full variable domain (remainder filled in from reference TRBV7-2 and TRBJ2-3): GAGVSQSPSNKVTEKGKDVELRCDPISGHTALYWYRQSLGQGLEFLIYFQGNSAPDKSGLPSDRFSAERTGGSVSTLTIQRTQQEDSAVYLCASSGTGVADTQYFGPGTRLTVL.

The rearrangement links TRBV19 to TRBJ2-5, with 7 nucleotides matching TRBD2. The CDR3 is 15 amino acids. Germline V gene sequence: CDR1 LNHDA, CDR2 SQIVND (reference sequence). J gave up 9 bases and V 0 bases, and 10 bases lay outside the gene matches. The CDR3 here is CASSIEAGRGAAQYF. In DNA form, the CDR3 reads TGTGCCAGTAGTATAGAAGCTGGGAGGGGAGCTGCCCAGTACTTC.

The rearrangement joins TRBV29-1 to TRBJ2-7; no reliable D call. Between the trimmed V and J ends, which lost 4 bases and 3 bases, there was a span of 7 bases. The CDR3 is made up of 11 amino acids. Germline V gene lookup returns CDR1 SQVTM and CDR2 ANQGSEA. The CDR3 loop reads CSVGDFYEQYF. The CDR3 DNA reads as TGCAGCGTTGGGGATTTCTACGAGCAGTACTTC.

The rearrangement joins TRBV24-1 to TRBJ2-7, with 10 bases lining up with TRBD2. V gave up 9 bases and J gave up 2 bases; unmatched junction bases: 24. The CDR3 runs 20 residues. From germline, CDR1 is KGHDR and CDR2 SFDVKD. CDR3 sequence: CATYTETEASLAGETYEQYF. CDR3 sequence (DNA): TGTGCCACCTATACTGAGACCGAAGCCTCTCTAGCGGGAGAGACCTACGAGCAGTACTTC.

The chain has TRBV28 and TRBJ2-3; possible D gene TRBD2, 5 bases. The CDR3 loop spans 16 amino acids. CDR1 and CDR2 from the germline V gene are MDHEN and SYDVKM. V was cut by 2 bases and J by 0 bases, with 12 bases left in between. This CDR3 is CASSLEGRKSTDTQYF. The CDR3 DNA reads as TGTGCCAGCAGTTTAGAGGGTAGAAAGAGCACAGATACGCAGTATTTT. Full variable domain (outside the CDR3, taken from reference TRBV28 and TRBJ2-3): DVKVTQSSRYLVKRTGEKVFLECVQDMDHENMFWYRQDPGLGLRLIYFSYDVKMKEKGDIPEGYSVSREKKERFSLILESASTNQTSMYLCASSLEGRKSTDTQYFGPGTRLTVL.

For this clonotype: This may arise from a read error, as a much more abundant clone is one base away. The chain links TRBV12-3 or TRBV12-4 to TRBJ2-5, with 7 bases matching TRBD1. Trimming at V came to 5 bases and at J to 5 bases, leaving 8 bases not matched to a gene. The CDR3 is made up of 14 amino acids. The CDR3 bases are TGTGCCAGCAGTACTACAGGGGCCTTGGAGACCCAGTACTTC. This sequence encodes CASSTTGALETQYF.